The clone carrying this T cell receptor (beta chain) was recorded only once. The sample originates from a study of blood T cell repertoires in COVID-19. At the level of the study: T cells, B-cell-depleted T cells, or PBMCs provided the cDNA or gDNA that served as material.

CDR1 is MGHRA and CDR2 is YSYEKL in the germline V gene. Trimming took off 0 bases at V and 1 base at J, with 10 bases between the two ends. The CDR3 has 16 residues. Assignments of participants to cohorts depended upon their own reported clinical history. It was within 2 weeks before study entry that exposed participants met a COVID-19 case. Some clones are missing from TCRdb's copy, which holds only in-frame ones; the method was immunoSEQ multiplex PCR. The repertoire holds nearly 300,000 clones, with 89% as singletons. Sequencing used PBMCs or T cells enriched from blood (not recorded which). The gene calls are TRBV4-1 and TRBJ1-5, with unresolved D. This TCR was sampled from a woman between 50 and 59 years old who had been exposed to COVID-19. The CDR3 is CASSQDSLLSNQPQHF. CDR3 bases: TGCGCCAGCAGCCAAGATTCACTACTAAGCAATCAGCCCCAGCATTTT.